This T cell receptor (beta chain) was profiled in a study of blood T cell repertoires in COVID-19. Trimming at V came to 1 base and at J to 4 bases, leaving 5 bases not matched to a gene. The CDR3 consists of 17 residues. Germline loops: CDR1 MDHEN, CDR2 SYDVKM. The table came from immunoSEQ multiplex PCR; TCRdb's copy has only in-frame clones and leaves some out. This table holds tens of thousands of clones, about nine tenths found once. The receptor comes from a human donor in a cohort sampled during active COVID-19. What was sequenced was peripheral blood. The V gene is TRBV28, the J gene TRBJ2-2; 11 nucleotides match TRBD1. CDR3 sequence (DNA): TGTGCCAGCAGTTTATTCGGGACAGGGGGACGCACCGGGGAGCTGTTTTTT. This sequence encodes CASSLFGTGGRTGELFF. Variable domain in full (rest from reference TRBV28 and TRBJ2-2): DVKVTQSSRYLVKRTGEKVFLECVQDMDHENMFWYRQDPGLGLRLIYFSYDVKMKEKGDIPEGYSVSREKKERFSLILESASTNQTSMYLCASSLFGTGGRTGELFFGEGSRLTVL.